One and the same sample provided the 21 T cell receptor beta chains below, sequenced in a study of blood T cell repertoires in COVID-19. This table comes from immunoSEQ multiplex PCR, and its TCRdb copy is limited to in-frame clones, with some not included. The repertoire holds about 110,000 clones, 80% to 90% seen once, with 0.88% in the top ten. Sequencing was carried out using peripheral blood. Receptor source: a woman between 45 and 60 years old with active or convalescent COVID-19.

The V and J genes are TRBV3-1 (or the pseudogene TRBV3-2) and TRBJ1-2; D is ambiguous. The V end lost 1 base, the J end lost 0 bases, and 12 bases lay between the germline ends. Germline values: CDR1 LGHDT, CDR2 YNNKEL (reference sequence). The CDR3 extends over 16 amino acids. The CDR3, as DNA: TGTGCCAGCAGCCAAGCCCCCGCGGGAGCTAACTATGGCTACACCTTC. Protein: CASSQAPAGANYGYTF.

The chain uses TRBV6-6 and TRBJ2-1; the match to TRBD2 covers 10 bases. In germline, CDR1 is MNHNY, CDR2 SVGAGI (reference sequence). With V trimmed by 6 bases and J by 5 bases, 7 bases remained unmatched. The CDR3 has 15 residues. CDR3 loop: CASRGLAGVHNEQFF. The CDR3 DNA reads as TGTGCCAGCAGGGGCCTAGCGGGAGTGCACAATGAGCAGTTCTTC.

As concerns this clone: This sample includes further DNA sequences coding for the same CDR3. This CDR3 is CSVDAGGNQPQHF. The DNA for the CDR3 is TGCAGCGTTGATGCGGGGGGCAATCAGCCCCAGCATTTT. V is TRBV29-1 and J is TRBJ1-5, with D perhaps TRBD1 (5 bases). Per germline, CDR1 SQVTM and CDR2 ANQGSEA. V gave up 3 bases and J gave up 2 bases, with 8 bases separating them. The CDR3 is made up of 13 amino acids. The whole variable domain, filled in from reference TRBV29-1 and TRBJ1-5, reads SAVISQKPSRDICQRGTSLTIQCQVDSQVTMMFWYRQQPGQSLTLIATANQGSEATYESGFVIDKFPISRPNLTFSTLTVSNMSPEDSSIYLCSVDAGGNQPQHFGDGTRLSIL.

The CDR3, as DNA: TGCAGCGTTGAAGATGGTAGGGGGAACACCGGGGAGCTGTTTTTT. Translation gives CSVEDGRGNTGELFF. The chain employs TRBV29-1 and TRBJ2-2; weak D call: TRBD1 (5 bases). This CDR3 contains 15 residues. Trimming shortened V by 0 bases and J by 1 base, and 9 bases separated the two germline ends. Germline V gene lookup returns CDR1 SQVTM and CDR2 ANQGSEA.

This clone turned up a few times. The V and J genes are TRBV5-8 and TRBJ1-5, with a tentative D call TRBD1 (5 bases). The ends were cut back, 0 bases at V and 7 bases at J, with 11 bases in the middle. The CDR3 runs to 14 residues. The germline V gene encodes CDR1 SGHTS and CDR2 YDEGEE. CDR3 residues: CASSLGQSYQPQHF. The CDR3 coding sequence is TGTGCCAGCAGCTTGGGACAGTCATACCAGCCCCAGCATTTT.

The chain links TRBV2 to TRBJ2-5; TRBD2 agrees at 13 bases. This CDR3 has 14 amino acids. The germline V gene encodes CDR1 SNHLY and CDR2 FYNNEI. J lost 5 bases, V lost 6 bases, and 3 bases had no gene match. CDR3 nucleotides: TGTGCCAGCAGACCGACTAGCGGGAGGGAGACCCAGTACTTC. Its protein is CASRPTSGRETQYF.

The V and J genes are TRBV19 and TRBJ1-5; tentatively, D is TRBD1 (6 bases). The CDR3 is made up of 15 amino acids. The germline gives CDR1 LNHDA, CDR2 SQIVND (reference sequence). Trimming removed 7 bases from V and 7 bases from J, with 20 bases in between. CDR3 amino acids: CASTDSQGTRQPQHF. CDR3 nucleotides: TGTGCCAGTACCGATTCACAGGGAACGAGGCAGCCCCAGCATTTT.

The chain recombines TRBV11-3 with TRBJ2-7; 14 positions match TRBD2. The CDR3 totals 17 residues. Trimming took 4 bases from V and 2 from J; bases not matched to a gene: 7. From germline, CDR1 is SGHNT and CDR2 YENEEA. CDR3 protein: CASSSPGTSGRAYEQYF. The CDR3 DNA is TGTGCCAGCAGCTCTCCCGGGACTAGCGGGAGAGCCTACGAGCAGTACTTC. The whole variable domain, remainder taken from reference TRBV11-3 and TRBJ2-7, is EAGVVQSPRYKIIEKKQPVAFWCNPISGHNTLYWYLQNLGQGPELLIRYENEEAVDDSQLPKDRFSAERLKGVDSTLKIQPAELGDSAVYLCASSSPGTSGRAYEQYFGPGTRLTVT.

The genes are TRBV9 and TRBJ2-2; a weak D match, TRBD2 (6 bases). Germline-derived CDR1 and CDR2 are SGDLS and YYNGEE. This CDR3 region has 17 residues. V was cut by 0 bases and J by 0 bases, with 12 bases left in between. The CDR3: CASSVEAGGANTGELFF. The DNA for the CDR3 is TGTGCCAGCAGCGTAGAAGCGGGCGGTGCGAACACCGGGGAGCTGTTTTTT.

The V gene is TRBV28, the J gene TRBJ2-4, with 12 bases lining up with TRBD1. Trimming took 2 bases from V and 5 from J; bases not matched to a gene: 7. This CDR3 comprises 17 residues. The V gene's germline CDR1 is MDHEN and CDR2 SYDVKM. This CDR3 is CASSLPPGTGGENIQYF. The CDR3 DNA sequence: TGTGCCAGCAGTTTACCTCCCGGGACAGGGGGCGAAAACATTCAGTACTTC. Variable domain in full (rest from reference TRBV28 and TRBJ2-4): DVKVTQSSRYLVKRTGEKVFLECVQDMDHENMFWYRQDPGLGLRLIYFSYDVKMKEKGDIPEGYSVSREKKERFSLILESASTNQTSMYLCASSLPPGTGGENIQYFGAGTRLSVL.

The V and J genes are TRBV28 and TRBJ1-3; tentative D call: TRBD1 (6 bases). This CDR3 is 14 amino acids long. Germline loops: CDR1 MDHEN, CDR2 SYDVKM. The V end lost 5 bases, the J end lost 6 bases, and 14 bases lay between the germline ends. The CDR3 sequence is CASSPWTVLNTIYF. Here the CDR3 DNA reads TGTGCCAGCAGTCCTTGGACAGTCTTAAACACCATATATTTT. Filled out from reference TRBV28 and TRBJ1-3, the complete variable domain reads DVKVTQSSRYLVKRTGEKVFLECVQDMDHENMFWYRQDPGLGLRLIYFSYDVKMKEKGDIPEGYSVSREKKERFSLILESASTNQTSMYLCASSPWTVLNTIYFGEGSWLTVV.

This sequence joins TRBV11-2 and TRBJ1-1; the match to TRBD1 covers 8 bases. This CDR3 contains 18 residues. V was clipped by 2 bases and J by 3 bases; unmatched bases: 14. The germline CDR1 and CDR2 sequences are SGHAT and FQNNGV. The CDR3 is CASSLFQYAGGKDTEAFF. CDR3 coding DNA: TGTGCCAGCAGCTTATTTCAGTATGCAGGGGGCAAGGACACTGAAGCTTTCTTT.

The chain joins TRBV18 to TRBJ2-7; the D is unclear. Per the germline V gene, CDR1 is KGHSH and CDR2 is LQKENI. V was pared by 3 bases and J by 6 bases, with 15 bases between. The CDR3 runs 14 residues. The CDR3 region has the DNA TGTGCCAGCTCACCTCTGCTAGATTCACTCGAGCAGTACTTC. This sequence encodes CASSPLLDSLEQYF.

The chain carries TRBV19 and TRBJ2-2; 15 nucleotides line up with TRBD2. The CDR3 has 19 amino acids. Germline CDR1 reads LNHDA; CDR2 reads SQIVND (reference sequence). Trimming removed 5 bases from V and 6 bases from J; junction bases left unmatched: 13. This CDR3 is CASSPGLAGGLDNAGELFF. DNA for the CDR3: TGTGCCAGTAGTCCCGGACTAGCGGGAGGGTTAGATAACGCCGGGGAGCTGTTTTTT. Drawing the rest from reference TRBV19 and TRBJ2-2, the complete variable domain is DGGITQSPKYLFRKEGQNVTLSCEQNLNHDAMYWYRQDPGQGLRLIYYSQIVNDFQKGDIAEGYSVSREKKESFPLTVTSAQKNPTAFYLCASSPGLAGGLDNAGELFFGEGSRLTVL.

CDR3: CASSFSGTNLYEQYF. The CDR3 DNA is TGTGCCAGCAGCTTCTCCGGGACAAATCTCTACGAGCAGTACTTC. The gene calls are TRBV7-2 and TRBJ2-7; a weak D match, TRBD1 (6 bases). CDR3 size: 15 residues. Germline loops: CDR1 SGHTA, CDR2 FQGNSA. The V end lost 3 bases, the J end lost 3 bases, and 15 bases lay between the germline ends. Using reference TRBV7-2 and TRBJ2-7 for the parts outside the CDR3, the full variable domain is GAGVSQSPSNKVTEKGKDVELRCDPISGHTALYWYRQSLGQGLEFLIYFQGNSAPDKSGLPSDRFSAERTGGSVSTLTIQRTQQEDSAVYLCASSFSGTNLYEQYFGPGTRLTVT.

The genes are TRBV9 and TRBJ2-1, with TRBD1 as a possible D gene (6 bases). CDR1 is SGDLS and CDR2 is YYNGEE in the germline V gene. The CDR3 has 14 amino acids. Trimming left V 6 bases short and J 6 bases short, with 16 bases between. CDR3 nucleotides: TGTGCCAGCAACAGAGGACAGCCCGGCAATGAGCAGTTCTTC. It encodes CASNRGQPGNEQFF.

The chain joins TRBV9 to TRBJ2-1; TRBD2 matches 8 bases. The CDR3 consists of 15 residues. The germline CDR1 and CDR2 sequences are SGDLS and YYNGEE. The V segment lost 3 bases and the J segment 6 bases; nucleotides outside the gene matches: 8. The CDR3 protein is CASSASGSEANEQFF. Written as DNA, the CDR3 is TGTGCCAGCAGCGCGAGCGGGAGCGAAGCCAATGAGCAGTTCTTC.

This sequence joins TRBV6-2 or TRBV6-3 and TRBJ1-1, with TRBD1 matching over 7 bases. With 4 bases clipped from V and 4 bases from J, the junction kept 9 bases outside the gene matches. CDR1 and CDR2 from the germline V gene are MNHEY and SVGEGT. The CDR3 loop spans 15 amino acids. As DNA, the CDR3 is TGTGCCAGCAGTTCACGGGAGGGGGCAGGCACTGAAGCTTTCTTT. It is translated as CASSSREGAGTEAFF.

This clone was recorded a few times. V and J are TRBV19 and TRBJ1-1; the D gene is possibly TRBD1 (5 bases). V lost 4 bases to trimming and J lost 5 bases, with 17 bases between them. This CDR3 has 15 residues. Germline V gene lookup returns CDR1 LNHDA and CDR2 SQIVND (reference sequence). The CDR3 nucleotides are TGTGCCAGTAGTAATTCGGGGGAAGGGAGGACTGAAGCTTTCTTT. This sequence encodes CASSNSGEGRTEAFF.

The V gene is TRBV2, the J gene TRBJ2-4, with D maybe TRBD1 (5 bases). From germline, CDR1 is SNHLY and CDR2 FYNNEI. This CDR3 contains 14 residues. V dropped 0 bases and J dropped 7 bases, with 10 bases sitting between them. The CDR3 loop is CASSEALDKNIQYF. The DNA of the CDR3 is TGTGCCAGCAGTGAAGCGCTGGACAAGAACATTCAGTACTTC.

The table lists this clone with a few counts. V and J are TRBV7-9 and TRBJ1-4; no firm D call. The ends were cut back, 0 bases at V and 4 bases at J, with 6 bases in the middle. The CDR3 sequence is 14 residues long. Germline V CDR1 and CDR2: SEHNR, FQNEAQ (reference sequence). CDR3 loop: CASSLAGGNEKLFF. CDR3 nucleotide sequence: TGTGCCAGCAGCTTAGCCGGAGGTAATGAAAAACTGTTTTTT.